The rows below give T cell receptor beta chains drawn from one sample of a study of T cell clones after liver transplantation. Using immunoSEQ multiplex PCR, the repertoire was profiled, and TCRdb retains in-frame clones only, with some absent. The data contain over 90,000 clones, roughly four fifths of them seen just once; the ten biggest clones take up about 2.8%. This material consisted of CD4+ T cells from blood, taken approximately 50 months after liver transplant. Receptors were obtained from a human patient who received a liver transplant. Some of these T cells may belong to the graft donor. Both conserved end residues are part of each CDR3. A D gene is named only where the DNA matches it firmly. The size entry is marked missing in some rows and otherwise reads once, few, many or a size class.

d_gene: TRBD1; v_gene: TRBV27; j_gene: TRBJ2-7; abundance: .; CDR3nt: TGTGCCAGCAGAAGGACAGGGGGGTTTTCCTACGAGCAGTACTTC; CDR3aa: CASRRTGGFSYEQYF
d_gene: .; v_gene: TRBV6-1; j_gene: TRBJ2-7; abundance: .; CDR3nt: TGTGCCAGCAGTGAAACAGTCAGGACTCTCTCTTCCCGACTGTACGAGCAGTACTTC; CDR3aa: CASSETVRTLSSRLYEQYF
d_gene: .; v_gene: TRBV20-1; j_gene: TRBJ1-2; abundance: .; CDR3nt: TGCAGTGCCAAGGCGACCTCCTCCACCTTC; CDR3aa: CSAKATSSTF
d_gene: TRBD1; v_gene: TRBV7-2; j_gene: TRBJ2-1; abundance: .; CDR3nt: TGTGCCAGCAGCTTAGGGGACAGGGGGCGGTACAATGAGCAGTTCTTC; CDR3aa: CASSLGDRGRYNEQFF
d_gene: .; v_gene: TRBV7-9; j_gene: TRBJ2-2; abundance: .; CDR3nt: TGTGCCAGCAGGCGGGCTCAGGGGTACACCGGGGAGCTGTTTTTT; CDR3aa: CASRRAQGYTGELFF
d_gene: .; v_gene: TRBV7-9; j_gene: TRBJ1-4; abundance: .; CDR3nt: TGTGCCAGCAGCCTTGCCGAGACCTATAATGAAAAACTGTTTTTT; CDR3aa: CASSLAETYNEKLFF
d_gene: TRBD1; v_gene: TRBV5-6; j_gene: TRBJ2-7; abundance: .; CDR3nt: TGTGCCAGCAGCTGGGGACAGGGGGCCAGCTCCTACGAGCAGTACTTC; CDR3aa: CASSWGQGASSYEQYF
d_gene: .; v_gene: TRBV18; j_gene: TRBJ2-5; abundance: .; CDR3nt: TGTGCCAGCTCACCTACGGGCTATCAGGGAGAGACCCAGTACTTC; CDR3aa: CASSPTGYQGETQYF
d_gene: .; v_gene: TRBV5-1; j_gene: TRBJ2-5; abundance: .; CDR3nt: TGCGCCAGCAGCTGGGACCCCGTGGGCCAAGAGACCCAGTACTTC; CDR3aa: CASSWDPVGQETQYF
d_gene: TRBD1; v_gene: TRBV25-1; j_gene: TRBJ2-7; abundance: .; CDR3nt: TGTGCCAGCAGTGAATACCGGACAGGCGCCTACGAGCAGTACTTC; CDR3aa: CASSEYRTGAYEQYF
d_gene: .; v_gene: TRBV7-2; j_gene: TRBJ1-4; abundance: .; CDR3nt: TGTGCCAGCAGCTTAGCGGGGCTGGGTGAAAAACTGTTTTTT; CDR3aa: CASSLAGLGEKLFF
d_gene: TRBD2; v_gene: TRBV15; j_gene: TRBJ2-5; abundance: .; CDR3nt: TGTGCCACCAGCAGAGATTCCTTACTAGCGGGAAGCCAAGAGACCCAGTACTTC; CDR3aa: CATSRDSLLAGSQETQYF
d_gene: TRBD2; v_gene: TRBV18; j_gene: TRBJ2-7; abundance: .; CDR3nt: TGTGCCAGCTCACCACTGGGTGCGACTAGCGGGAGAAGTCACTACGAGCAGTACTTC; CDR3aa: CASSPLGATSGRSHYEQYF
d_gene: TRBD1; v_gene: TRBV5-6; j_gene: TRBJ1-1; abundance: .; CDR3nt: TGTGCCAGCAGCTTCCAGGGACAGTTGAACACTGAAGCTTTCTTT; CDR3aa: CASSFQGQLNTEAFF
d_gene: .; v_gene: TRBV19; j_gene: TRBJ1-1; abundance: .; CDR3nt: TGTGCCAGTAAGGGGGGCAGGAACACTGAAGCTTTCTTT; CDR3aa: CASKGGRNTEAFF
d_gene: TRBD1; v_gene: TRBV6-4; j_gene: TRBJ1-2; abundance: .; CDR3nt: TGTGCCAGCAGTGAGGCCCAGGGGGCGAACTATGGCTACACCTTC; CDR3aa: CASSEAQGANYGYTF
d_gene: .; v_gene: TRBV7-8; j_gene: TRBJ2-6; abundance: .; CDR3nt: TGTGCCAGCAGCTTAGACGGGGCCAACGTCCTGACTTTC; CDR3aa: CASSLDGANVLTF
d_gene: .; v_gene: TRBV7-2; j_gene: TRBJ2-3; abundance: .; CDR3nt: TGTGCCAGCAGCCCCATGAGAGCAGATACGCAGTATTTT; CDR3aa: CASSPMRADTQYF
d_gene: .; v_gene: TRBV5-1; j_gene: TRBJ2-4; abundance: .; CDR3nt: TGCGCCAGCAGCTTGGGCCAAAACATTCAGTACTTC; CDR3aa: CASSLGQNIQYF
d_gene: .; v_gene: TRBV6-6; j_gene: TRBJ2-1; abundance: .; CDR3nt: TGTGCCACCCAGGAGGGGGGCTACAATGAGCAGTTCTTC; CDR3aa: CATQEGGYNEQFF
d_gene: .; v_gene: TRBV19; j_gene: TRBJ1-2; abundance: few; CDR3nt: TGTGCCAGTAGTATCCCCACCCTAGGGGTGGTCGGCTACACCTTC; CDR3aa: CASSIPTLGVVGYTF
d_gene: .; v_gene: TRBV6-1; j_gene: TRBJ1-2; abundance: .; CDR3nt: TGTGCCAGCAGTCCCCAAGGGGCAGGGAACTATGGCTACACCTTC; CDR3aa: CASSPQGAGNYGYTF
d_gene: .; v_gene: TRBV2; j_gene: TRBJ1-5; abundance: .; CDR3nt: TGTGCCAGCAGTGAGCAGGAATTGGCCAATCAGCCCCAGCATTTT; CDR3aa: CASSEQELANQPQHF
d_gene: .; v_gene: TRBV2; j_gene: TRBJ2-7; abundance: .; CDR3nt: TGTGCCAGCATCAGTGGGGGATGGCAGGTCTCCTACGAGCAGTACTTC; CDR3aa: CASISGGWQVSYEQYF
d_gene: .; v_gene: TRBV2; j_gene: TRBJ2-1; abundance: .; CDR3nt: TGTGCCAGCTGCGAGCTAAGAGACAATGAGCAGTTCTTC; CDR3aa: CASCELRDNEQFF
d_gene: .; v_gene: TRBV10-3; j_gene: TRBJ2-7; abundance: .; CDR3nt: TGTGCCATCAGCACGGACAGCTACGAGCAGTACTTC; CDR3aa: CAISTDSYEQYF
d_gene: .; v_gene: TRBV7-2; j_gene: TRBJ1-3; abundance: .; CDR3nt: TGTGCCAGCAGCTTGGCTTTAGGAGACACCATATATTTT; CDR3aa: CASSLALGDTIYF
d_gene: .; v_gene: TRBV27; j_gene: TRBJ2-2; abundance: .; CDR3nt: TGTGCCAGCAACTTAAGGGGGTCGGTGGAGCTGTTTTTT; CDR3aa: CASNLRGSVELFF